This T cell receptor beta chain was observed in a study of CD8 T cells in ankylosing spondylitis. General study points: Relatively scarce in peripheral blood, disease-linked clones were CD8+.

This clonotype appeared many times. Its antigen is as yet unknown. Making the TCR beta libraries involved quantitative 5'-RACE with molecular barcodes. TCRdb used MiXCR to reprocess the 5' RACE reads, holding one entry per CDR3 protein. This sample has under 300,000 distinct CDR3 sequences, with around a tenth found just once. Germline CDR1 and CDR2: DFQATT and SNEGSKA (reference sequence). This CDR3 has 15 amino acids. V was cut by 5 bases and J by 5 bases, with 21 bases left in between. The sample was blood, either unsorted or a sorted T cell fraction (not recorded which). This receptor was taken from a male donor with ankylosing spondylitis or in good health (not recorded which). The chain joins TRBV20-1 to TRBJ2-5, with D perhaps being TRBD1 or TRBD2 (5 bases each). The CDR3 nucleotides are TGCAGTGCTCCCGGCCGGAGCCGGGGCGGGGAGACCCAGTACTTC. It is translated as CSAPGRSRGGETQYF.